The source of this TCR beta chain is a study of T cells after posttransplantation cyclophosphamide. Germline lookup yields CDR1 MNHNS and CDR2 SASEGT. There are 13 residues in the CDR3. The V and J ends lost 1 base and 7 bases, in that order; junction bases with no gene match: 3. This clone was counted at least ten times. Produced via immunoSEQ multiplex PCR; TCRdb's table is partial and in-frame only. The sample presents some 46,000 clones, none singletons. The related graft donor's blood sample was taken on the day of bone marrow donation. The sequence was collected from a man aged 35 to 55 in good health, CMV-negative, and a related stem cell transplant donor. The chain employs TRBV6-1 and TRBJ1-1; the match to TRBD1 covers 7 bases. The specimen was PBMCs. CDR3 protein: CASSEGQGGEAFF. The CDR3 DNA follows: TGTGCCAGCAGTGAAGGACAGGGAGGTGAAGCTTTCTTT.